Sequencing of this TCR beta chain was carried out in a study of OX40 agonist ivuxolimab in advanced cancers. Turning to the study itself: Ivuxolimab, an agonist antibody against OX40 (CD134), was given to patients.

The assay was immunoSEQ multiplex PCR, and TCRdb's table has in-frame clones only and misses some. The sample carries 55,000 to 65,000 clones, 80% to 90% recorded once. This receptor was taken from an adult with an advanced solid tumor such as melanoma, head and neck, liver or kidney cancer. The sequencing used CD4+ or CD8+ T cells sorted from blood, collected in a trial of the OX40 agonist ivuxolimab.

CDR3 nucleotides: TGTGCCAGCAGTGTACAGGGGGGAGGAACTGAAGCTTTCTTT. As protein: CASSVQGGGTEAFF. The chain couples TRBV6-1 to TRBJ1-1; 8 bases map to TRBD1. Unmatched junction bases numbered 6, after V lost 4 bases and J lost 5 bases. Looked up from germline, CDR1 is MNHNS and CDR2 is SASEGT. This CDR3 is built from 14 residues.